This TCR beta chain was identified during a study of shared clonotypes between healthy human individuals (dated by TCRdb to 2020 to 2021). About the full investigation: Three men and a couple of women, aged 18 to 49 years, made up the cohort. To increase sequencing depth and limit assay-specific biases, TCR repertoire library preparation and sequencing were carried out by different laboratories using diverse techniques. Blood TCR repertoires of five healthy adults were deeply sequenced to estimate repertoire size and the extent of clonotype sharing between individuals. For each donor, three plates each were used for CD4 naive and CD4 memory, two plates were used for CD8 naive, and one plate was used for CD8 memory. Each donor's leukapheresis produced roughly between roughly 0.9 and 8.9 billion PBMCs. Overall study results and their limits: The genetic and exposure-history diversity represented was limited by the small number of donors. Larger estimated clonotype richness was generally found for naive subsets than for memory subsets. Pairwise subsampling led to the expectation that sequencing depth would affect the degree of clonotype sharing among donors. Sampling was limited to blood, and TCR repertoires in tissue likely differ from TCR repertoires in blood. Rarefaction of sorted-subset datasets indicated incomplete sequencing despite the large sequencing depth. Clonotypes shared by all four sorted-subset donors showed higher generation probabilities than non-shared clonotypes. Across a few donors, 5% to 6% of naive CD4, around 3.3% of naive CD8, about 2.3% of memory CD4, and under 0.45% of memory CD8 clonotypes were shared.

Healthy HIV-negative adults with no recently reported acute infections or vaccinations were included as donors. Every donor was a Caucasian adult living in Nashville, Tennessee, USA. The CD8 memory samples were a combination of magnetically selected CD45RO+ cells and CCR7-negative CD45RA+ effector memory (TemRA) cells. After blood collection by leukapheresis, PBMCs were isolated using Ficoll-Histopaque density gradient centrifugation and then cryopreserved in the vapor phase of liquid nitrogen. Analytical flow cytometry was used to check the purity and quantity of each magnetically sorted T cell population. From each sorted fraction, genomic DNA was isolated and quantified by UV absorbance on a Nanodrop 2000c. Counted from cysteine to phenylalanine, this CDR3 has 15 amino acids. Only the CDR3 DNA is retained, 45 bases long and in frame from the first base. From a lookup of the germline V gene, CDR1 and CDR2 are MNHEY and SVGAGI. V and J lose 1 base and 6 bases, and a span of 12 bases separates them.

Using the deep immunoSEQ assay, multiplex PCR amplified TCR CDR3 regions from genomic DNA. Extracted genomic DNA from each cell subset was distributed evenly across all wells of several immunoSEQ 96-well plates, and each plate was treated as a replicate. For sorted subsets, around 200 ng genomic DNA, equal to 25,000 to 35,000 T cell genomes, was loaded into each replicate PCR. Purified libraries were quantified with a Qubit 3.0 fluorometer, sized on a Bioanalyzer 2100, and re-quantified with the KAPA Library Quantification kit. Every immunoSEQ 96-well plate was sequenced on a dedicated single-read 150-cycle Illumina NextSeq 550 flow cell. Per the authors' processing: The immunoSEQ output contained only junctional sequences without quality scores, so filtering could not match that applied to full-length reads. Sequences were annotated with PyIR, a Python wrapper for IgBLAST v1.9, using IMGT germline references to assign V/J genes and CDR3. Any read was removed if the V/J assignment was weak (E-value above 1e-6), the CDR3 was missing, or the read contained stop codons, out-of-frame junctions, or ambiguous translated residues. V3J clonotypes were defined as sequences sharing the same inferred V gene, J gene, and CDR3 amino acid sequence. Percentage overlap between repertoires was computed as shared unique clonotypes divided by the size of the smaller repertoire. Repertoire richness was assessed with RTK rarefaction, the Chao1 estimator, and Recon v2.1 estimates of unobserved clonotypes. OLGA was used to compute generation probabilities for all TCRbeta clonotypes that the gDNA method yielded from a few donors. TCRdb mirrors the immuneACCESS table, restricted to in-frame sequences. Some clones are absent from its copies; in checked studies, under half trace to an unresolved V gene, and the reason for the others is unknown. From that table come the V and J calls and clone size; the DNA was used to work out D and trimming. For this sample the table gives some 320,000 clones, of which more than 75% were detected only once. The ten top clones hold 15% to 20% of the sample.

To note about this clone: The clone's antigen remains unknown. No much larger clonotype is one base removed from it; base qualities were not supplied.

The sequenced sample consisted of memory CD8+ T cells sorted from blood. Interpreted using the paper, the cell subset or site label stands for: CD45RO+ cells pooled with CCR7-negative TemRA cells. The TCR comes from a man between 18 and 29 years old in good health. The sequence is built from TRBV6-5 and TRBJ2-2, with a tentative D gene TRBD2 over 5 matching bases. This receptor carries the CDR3 CASSYLLGGAGELFF. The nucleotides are TGTGCCAGCAGTTACTTACTAGGTGGGGCCGGGGAGCTGTTTTTT.